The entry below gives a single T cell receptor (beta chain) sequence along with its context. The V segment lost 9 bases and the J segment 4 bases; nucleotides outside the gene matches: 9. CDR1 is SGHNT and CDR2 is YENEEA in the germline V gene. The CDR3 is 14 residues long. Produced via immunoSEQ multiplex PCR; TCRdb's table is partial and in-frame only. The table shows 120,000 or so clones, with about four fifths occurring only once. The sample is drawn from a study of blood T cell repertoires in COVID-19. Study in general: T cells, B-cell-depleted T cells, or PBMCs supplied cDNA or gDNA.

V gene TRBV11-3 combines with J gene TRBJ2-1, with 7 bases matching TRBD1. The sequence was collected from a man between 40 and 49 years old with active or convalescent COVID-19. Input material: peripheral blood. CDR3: CASRPGQLYNEQFF. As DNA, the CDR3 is TGTGCCAGTAGACCGGGACAGCTTTACAATGAGCAGTTCTTC.